This entry describes one T cell receptor beta chain. The record originates from a study of blood T cell repertoires in COVID-19. V shed 4 bases and J 0 bases; nucleotides not matched to a gene: 7. CDR1 KGHDR and CDR2 SFDVKD come from the germline V gene. This CDR3 has 18 amino acids. Sequenced by immunoSEQ multiplex PCR; TCRdb stores in-frame clones only, minus some. The sample carries 100,000 to 150,000 clones, 75% to 90% recorded once. This sequence originates from a man aged 55 to 70 with COVID-19, enrolled during active disease. The V gene is TRBV24-1, the J gene TRBJ2-2, with TRBD1 matching 10 bases. The sample taken for sequencing was peripheral blood. The CDR3, as DNA: TGTGCCACCAGTGAGTTCCACGGGACAGGGGCGAACACCGGGGAGCTGTTTTTT. This translates into CATSEFHGTGANTGELFF.